Below are 6 T cell receptor beta chains sequenced from a single sample in a study of CD8 T cells in Susac syndrome. The RNA input was about 0.5 to 1 ug, and it was reverse transcribed with random hexamers. TCRdb independently ran MiXCR on the immunoSEQ multiplex PCR reads; one entry per CDR3 protein. This table has around 270,000 distinct CDR3 sequences, about 89% appearing once. The sequencing input was CD8+ T cells from PBMCs. The receptors derive from a human donor with multiple sclerosis.

The genes are TRBV4-1 and TRBJ1-4; D is possibly TRBD1 (6 bases). This CDR3 is 20 amino acids long. V was trimmed by 3 bases and J by 0 bases, leaving 23 bases between them. The germline V gene has CDR1 MGHRA and CDR2 YSYEKL. CDR3 bases: TGCGCCAGCAGCCAGTCGGCGGGGGGCCCTAAGCTTGCAACTAATGAAAAACTGTTTTTT. It encodes CASSQSAGGPKLATNEKLFF.

Notes on this clonotype: Sequence at one end of the junction differs from germline and may be a read error. The J gene is TRBJ2-1, the V gene TRBV24-1, with D possibly matching TRBD2 (6 bases). Looked up from germline, CDR1 is KGHDR and CDR2 is SFDVKD. The CDR3 totals 15 residues. CDR3 in amino acids: CATSGPEGDYYEQFF. Written as DNA, the CDR3 is TGTGCCACCAGTGGACCGGAGGGAGACTACTATGAGCAGTTCTTC.

In this sample, this clonotype turned up once. This sequence joins TRBV5-6 and TRBJ1-1; D remains unclear. The CDR3 has 13 residues. V was shortened by 4 bases and J by 3 bases, with 10 bases between the two germline ends. The germline gives CDR1 SGHDT, CDR2 YYEEEE. CDR3 coding DNA: TGTGCCAGCAGCCCCAGGTGGGACACTGAAGCTTTCTTT. It is translated as CASSPRWDTEAFF.

The chain recombines TRBV2 with TRBJ1-4, with D maybe TRBD1 (5 bases). Germline CDR1 and CDR2: SNHLY and FYNNEI. The CDR3 has 15 residues. Trimming left V 2 bases short and J 3 bases short, with 10 bases between. CDR3 region: CASSEMGQSNEKLFF. In DNA form, the CDR3 reads TGTGCCAGCAGTGAAATGGGGCAGTCTAATGAAAAACTGTTTTTT.

The chain joins TRBV6-4 to TRBJ1-5, with D perhaps TRBD1 (6 bases). Germline V CDR1 and CDR2: MRHNA, SNTAGT. V was clipped by 3 bases and J by 0 bases, with 12 bases between them. This CDR3 has 16 amino acids. The CDR3 DNA follows: TGTGCCAGCAGTGAGGGGGCAGTCTATAGCAATCAGCCCCAGCATTTT. Amino acids: CASSEGAVYSNQPQHF.

V gene TRBV4-2 combines with J gene TRBJ1-3; D gene uncertain. V was clipped by 1 base and J by 8 bases, with 15 bases between them. The CDR3 has 15 residues. Germline CDR1 reads LGHNA; CDR2 reads YNFKEQ. The CDR3 DNA is TGTGCCAGCAGCCAAGCCGGGTTGAGCGGGGACACCATATATTTT. Protein: CASSQAGLSGDTIYF.